Following are 32 T cell receptor beta chains from one sample sequenced in a study of T cell responses to AZD1222 COVID-19 vaccine. The data were produced by immunoSEQ multiplex PCR, yet TCRdb's version contains in-frame clones alone and is incomplete. The data contain approximately 100,000 clones, around nine tenths of them singletons. The material was peripheral blood, obtained on day 0 of AZD1222 vaccination. These receptors came from an adult in good health.

The chain has TRBV18 and TRBJ2-7, with D unclear. Trimming left V 6 bases short and J 5 bases short, with 14 bases between. Germline CDR1 reads KGHSH; CDR2 reads LQKENI. The CDR3 totals 13 residues. This CDR3 is CASSEIKGHEQYF. The CDR3 DNA follows: TGTGCCAGCTCCGAGATAAAGGGCCACGAGCAGTACTTC.

J is TRBJ1-2 and V is TRBV6-5, with TRBD1 matching 11 bases. Germline V gene data show CDR1 as MNHEY and CDR2 as SVGAGI. Trimming took 7 bases from V and 8 from J; bases not matched to a gene: 6. The length of the CDR3 is 13 residues. CDR3: CASTLDRGLGYTF. CDR3 coding DNA: TGTGCCAGCACCCTGGACAGGGGGCTAGGCTACACCTTC.

The rearrangement uses TRBV13 and TRBJ2-1; tentative D call: TRBD2 (6 bases). The length of the CDR3 is 16 residues. Germline CDR1 PRHDT, CDR2 FYEKMQ (reference sequence). The V end was cut by 5 bases, the J end by 0 bases, with 14 bases between. The CDR3 loop reads CASSEWASASYNEQFF. CDR3 DNA sequence: TGTGCCAGCAGCGAATGGGCTAGCGCCTCCTACAATGAGCAGTTCTTC.

The rearrangement uses TRBV12-3 or TRBV12-4 and TRBJ2-7, with D hard to call. This CDR3 comprises 13 residues. Trimming took off 5 bases at V and 3 bases at J, with 11 bases between the two ends. CDR3 protein: CASSRTLGYEQYF. In DNA form, the CDR3 reads TGTGCCAGCAGTCGTACGTTGGGCTACGAGCAGTACTTC.

The V call is TRBV24-1, the J call TRBJ2-5; maybe TRBD1 (7 bases). V was cut by 0 bases and J by 5 bases, with 9 bases left in between. There are 14 residues in the CDR3. Germline CDR1 reads KGHDR; CDR2 reads SFDVKD. CDR3 DNA sequence: TGTGCCACCAGTGATTTGTCAGGGGGGGAGACCCAGTACTTC. This encodes CATSDLSGGETQYF.

This clone has just a few counts. The rearrangement joins TRBV14 to TRBJ1-2; 7 bases are shared with TRBD1. Trimming took 4 bases from V and 4 from J; bases not matched to a gene: 6. There are 14 residues in the CDR3. Germline V gene sequence: CDR1 SGHDN, CDR2 FVKESK. The CDR3 DNA is TGTGCCAGCAGCCCTGGGACAGATCTCTATGGCTACACCTTC. This codes for CASSPGTDLYGYTF. The whole variable domain, filled in from reference TRBV14 and TRBJ1-2, reads EAGVTQFPSHSVIEKGQTVTLRCDPISGHDNLYWYRRVMGKEIKFLLHFVKESKQDESGMPNNRFLAERTGGTYSTLKVQPAELEDSGVYFCASSPGTDLYGYTFGSGTRLTVV.

The gene calls are TRBV3-1 (or the pseudogene TRBV3-2) and TRBJ2-5; D uncertain. The germline V gene encodes CDR1 LGHDT and CDR2 YNNKEL (reference sequence). Trimming took 4 bases from V and 4 from J, leaving 10 bases between them. This CDR3 region has 13 residues. The CDR3 here is CASSLLVRETQYF. Written as DNA, the CDR3 is TGTGCCAGCAGCCTTTTAGTAAGAGAGACCCAGTACTTC.

This chain joins TRBV7-2 and TRBJ2-7; possible D gene TRBD1, 5 bases. The germline gives CDR1 SGHTA, CDR2 FQGNSA. Between the trimmed V and J ends, which lost 5 bases and 1 base, there was a span of 9 bases. CDR3 size: 13 residues. The CDR3 coding sequence is TGTGCCAGCAGCCTAGACAGTTCCTACGAGCAGTACTTC. This codes for CASSLDSSYEQYF.

This chain connects TRBV28 to TRBJ2-3; D possibly corresponds to TRBD1 (8 bases). Trimming cost V 6 bases and J 2 bases, with 21 bases left between them. CDR1 is MDHEN and CDR2 is SYDVKM in the germline V gene. The CDR3 contains 17 residues. The CDR3 protein is CASSLTGQGGHTDTQYF. CDR3 nucleotide sequence: TGTGCCAGCAGCCTGACCGGACAGGGAGGGCACACAGATACGCAGTATTTT.

The V and J genes are TRBV23-1 and TRBJ2-1; tentative D call: TRBD1 (5 bases). TRBV23-1 is sorted into the ORF group, with uncertain function. The CDR3 length is 12 residues. The ends were cut back, 8 bases at V and 5 bases at J, with 10 bases in the middle. The CDR3 here is CASFTGHNEQFF. CDR3 in DNA: TGCGCCAGCTTCACAGGTCACAATGAGCAGTTCTTC.

V is TRBV28 and J is TRBJ1-6; no reliable D call. The CDR3 has 14 amino acids. Per the germline V gene, CDR1 is MDHEN and CDR2 is SYDVKM. V lost 7 bases and J 7 bases, leaving 14 bases between the germline ends. CDR3 sequence: CASTLPLTNSPLHF. The CDR3 nucleotides are TGTGCCAGCACCTTGCCCCTAACCAATTCACCCCTCCACTTT.

The chain employs TRBV7-6 and TRBJ2-1, with D maybe TRBD2 (6 bases). CDR1 and CDR2 from the germline V gene are SGHVS and FNYEAQ. Deletions cut 5 bases from V and 10 bases from J, with 27 bases between. The CDR3 covers 17 residues. The DNA of the CDR3 is TGTGCCAGCAGCCCACCTCCGGGGGAGCGGCGGAAAGGGGAGCAGTTCTTC. Translated, it gives CASSPPPGERRKGEQFF.

The chain employs TRBV5-4 and TRBJ1-1; TRBD1 is a possible D gene (6 bases). The V end was cut by 4 bases, the J end by 2 bases, with 12 bases between. The length of the CDR3 is 14 residues. CDR1 is SGHNT, CDR2 YYREEE, per germline (reference sequence). The CDR3 region is CASSLGQVNTEAFF. The CDR3 bases are TGTGCCAGCAGCCTGGGACAAGTAAACACTGAAGCTTTCTTT.

This rearrangement joins TRBV6-6 to TRBJ2-6; 12 bases are shared with TRBD1. Germline V gene lookup returns CDR1 MNHNY and CDR2 SVGAGI (reference sequence). V shed 0 bases and J 16 bases; nucleotides not matched to a gene: 1. The CDR3 sequence is 13 residues long. CDR3 sequence (DNA): TGTGCCAGCAGTTACTCGGGACAGGGGGCTCTGACTTTC. Translating gives CASSYSGQGALTF.

V is TRBV19 and J is TRBJ2-1, with TRBD2 matching 10 bases. CDR3 length: 17 residues. Germline CDR1 and CDR2: LNHDA and SQIVND (reference sequence). V lost 7 bases to trimming and J lost 8 bases; unmatched junction nucleotides: 17. The CDR3: CASTQDRASSGRHEQFF. DNA of the CDR3: TGTGCCAGTACCCAAGACAGGGCGTCTAGCGGGAGACATGAGCAGTTCTTC. Variable domain in full (rest from reference TRBV19 and TRBJ2-1): DGGITQSPKYLFRKEGQNVTLSCEQNLNHDAMYWYRQDPGQGLRLIYYSQIVNDFQKGDIAEGYSVSREKKESFPLTVTSAQKNPTAFYLCASTQDRASSGRHEQFFGPGTRLTVL.

The V gene is TRBV3-1 (or the pseudogene TRBV3-2), the J gene TRBJ2-5; TRBD1 agrees at 8 bases. After removal of 1 base from V and 2 bases from J, the junction contained 6 bases not matched to a gene. Germline CDR1 and CDR2: LGHDT and YNNKEL (reference sequence). This CDR3 comprises 16 residues. CDR3 DNA sequence: TGTGCCAGCAGCCAAGTCGACAGGGGTTCTCAAGAGACCCAGTACTTC. Amino acid sequence: CASSQVDRGSQETQYF.

The chain carries TRBV6-1 and TRBJ2-7; D is perhaps TRBD2 (6 bases). The CDR3 consists of 14 residues. Trimming stripped 1 base from V and 4 bases from J, with 11 bases between. Germline assignment: CDR1 MNHNS and CDR2 SASEGT. The CDR3 DNA reads TGTGCCAGCAGTGAAGACGGGGGTACTTACGAGCAGTACTTC. This codes for CASSEDGGTYEQYF.

The gene calls are TRBV2 and TRBJ1-5; D remains unclear. Trimming shortened V by 4 bases and J by 1 base, and 8 bases separated the two germline ends. Germline values: CDR1 SNHLY, CDR2 FYNNEI. The CDR3 is 14 amino acids. CDR3 bases: TGTGCCAGCAGTGTAGTGCAAAGCAATCAGCCCCAGCATTTT. Translated, it gives CASSVVQSNQPQHF.

The V and J genes are TRBV6-2 or TRBV6-3 and TRBJ2-1, with D maybe TRBD1 (6 bases). CDR1 and CDR2 from the germline V gene are MNHEY and SVGEGT. This CDR3 comprises 15 residues. V shed 0 bases and J shed 3 bases, with 9 bases lying between them. The CDR3: CASSYSQQGYNEQFF. The CDR3 bases are TGTGCCAGCAGTTACTCTCAACAGGGCTACAATGAGCAGTTCTTC.

In this sample, this clone turned up many times. The chain recombines TRBV24-1 with TRBJ1-6, with 7 positions matching TRBD1. This CDR3 is 18 amino acids long. V shed 3 bases, J shed 4 bases, and the junction held 11 bases outside the gene matches. Germline assignment: CDR1 KGHDR and CDR2 SFDVKD. CDR3 bases: TGTGCCACCAGTGATAAAGAACAGGGGAAGGATTATAATTCACCCCTCCACTTT. Protein sequence: CATSDKEQGKDYNSPLHF.

The chain uses TRBV11-2 and TRBJ2-1, with D possibly being TRBD2 (6 bases). The CDR3 is 17 amino acids. V was clipped by 1 base and J by 7 bases, with 20 bases between them. Germline CDR1 reads SGHAT; CDR2 reads FQNNGV. CDR3 in DNA: TGTGCCAGCAGCTTAGTGTCCACTAGCACCCGGAGGAATGAGCAGTTCTTC. It codes for CASSLVSTSTRRNEQFF.

Turning to this clone: Distinct nucleotide sequences in the sample also encode this CDR3. The J gene is TRBJ2-1, the V gene TRBV29-1, with no clear D. Trimming stripped 1 base from V and 6 bases from J, with 4 bases between. CDR1 and CDR2 (germline): SQVTM, ANQGSEA. This CDR3 is built from 11 residues. CDR3 nucleotides: TGCAGCGTTGAAGGGAGCAATGAGCAGTTCTTC. Translating gives CSVEGSNEQFF.

The V gene is TRBV7-6, the J gene TRBJ2-3; no firm D call. Germline-derived CDR1 and CDR2 are SGHVS and FNYEAQ. The CDR3 runs 13 residues. The V gene lost 1 base and the J gene lost 4 bases, with 6 bases spanning the gap. CDR3 region: CASSLGTADTQYF. The CDR3 nucleotides read TGTGCCAGCAGCTTAGGAACCGCAGATACGCAGTATTTT.

This clone showed up just a few times. This chain links TRBV4-1 with TRBJ1-6; weak D call: TRBD1 (5 bases). V was shortened by 0 bases and J by 14 bases, with 11 bases between the two germline ends. Looked up from germline, CDR1 is MGHRA and CDR2 is YSYEKL. This CDR3 region has 13 residues. The chain's CDR3 is CASSQERGLTLHF. DNA for the CDR3: TGCGCCAGCAGCCAAGAGAGGGGACTAACCCTCCACTTT.

The genes are TRBV30 and TRBJ1-2; perhaps TRBD1 as D (5 bases). V was pared by 0 bases and J by 1 base, with 9 bases between. The CDR3 loop spans 14 amino acids. Germline CDR1 is GTSNPN and CDR2 is SVGIG (reference sequence). DNA of the CDR3: TGTGCCTGGAGTGTCCAGGGTAATAACTATGGCTACACCTTC. Amino acid sequence: CAWSVQGNNYGYTF.

The chain couples TRBV6-5 to TRBJ1-1, with unresolved D. V was shortened by 4 bases and J by 1 base, with 16 bases between the two germline ends. Germline assignment: CDR1 MNHEY and CDR2 SVGAGI. This CDR3 is built from 16 residues. The CDR3 DNA is TGTGCCAGCAGTTCCTTGAATGGACGGAAGAACACTGAAGCTTTCTTT. Amino acids: CASSSLNGRKNTEAFF.

The table lists this clone with a count of one. V gene TRBV6-5 combines with J gene TRBJ1-5; tentatively, D is TRBD1 (5 bases). The length of the CDR3 is 15 residues. Trimming cost V 6 bases and J 5 bases, with 17 bases left between them. Germline loops: CDR1 MNHEY, CDR2 SVGAGI. CDR3 amino acids: CASSPRGIDYQPQHF. The CDR3, as DNA: TGTGCCAGCAGCCCAAGGGGCATCGATTATCAGCCCCAGCATTTT.

This clone was counted between two and nine times. The chain combines TRBV11-2 with TRBJ1-1; possible D gene TRBD1, 5 bases. Germline CDR1 and CDR2: SGHAT and FQNNGV. The ends were cut back, 2 bases at V and 0 bases at J, with 7 bases in the middle. This CDR3 is 14 amino acids long. CDR3 region: CASSLNRLNTEAFF. CDR3 sequence (DNA): TGTGCCAGCAGCTTAAACAGGCTGAACACTGAAGCTTTCTTT.

V gene TRBV5-1 combines with J gene TRBJ2-3, with D unresolved. The CDR3 runs 13 residues. Trimming left V 2 bases short and J 0 bases short, with 4 bases between. Germline CDR1 reads SGHRS; CDR2 reads YFSETQ. CDR3: CASSFGSTDTQYF. The CDR3 DNA reads as TGCGCCAGCAGCTTCGGAAGCACAGATACGCAGTATTTT.

This clone has a handful of counts. The V and J genes are TRBV6-5 and TRBJ2-6, with D maybe TRBD2 (5 bases). Per the germline V gene, CDR1 is MNHEY and CDR2 is SVGAGI. The CDR3 length is 16 residues. The V gene lost 4 bases and the J gene lost 0 bases, with 10 bases spanning the gap. Here the CDR3 DNA reads TGTGCCAGCAGTTCCCTGGGGAGCTCTGGGGCCAACGTCCTGACTTTC. As protein: CASSSLGSSGANVLTF.

The chain has TRBV4-3 and TRBJ2-2, with D maybe TRBD1 (6 bases). Per the germline V gene, CDR1 is LGHNA and CDR2 is YSLEER. This CDR3 has 12 residues. Trimming stripped 8 bases from V and 4 bases from J, with 8 bases between. CDR3 amino acids: CASGRGTGELFF. The DNA of the CDR3 is TGCGCCAGCGGCAGGGGCACCGGGGAGCTGTTTTTT.

Details on this clone: Other DNA sequences in the same sample also yield this CDR3. The chain's CDR3 is CASSLTDTQYF. DNA for the CDR3: TGTGCCAGCAGTCTCACAGATACGCAGTATTTT. This sequence joins TRBV28 and TRBJ2-3; D call uncertain. The CDR3 is 11 residues long. The ends were cut back, 5 bases at V and 2 bases at J, with 2 bases in the middle. Germline V lookup: CDR1 MDHEN, CDR2 SYDVKM.